The 4 T cell receptor beta chains listed next were all sequenced from one sample in a study of blood T cell repertoires in COVID-19. TCRdb's table, derived via immunoSEQ multiplex PCR, lists solely in-frame clones and lacks some. Here the sample spans 200,000 or so clones, 70% to 90% being singletons. Sequencing used PBMCs or T cells enriched from blood (not recorded which). The receptors come from a man in his thirties or forties who had recovered from COVID-19.

The gene calls are TRBV18 and TRBJ2-3, with D tentatively TRBD1 (6 bases). Between the trimmed V and J ends, which lost 0 bases and 0 bases, there was a span of 13 bases. This CDR3 has 17 amino acids. CDR1 and CDR2 (germline): KGHSH, LQKENI. CDR3 nucleotides: TGTGCCAGCTCACCACCGAGGGGGACGGAGAGCACAGATACGCAGTATTTT. Translated, it gives CASSPPRGTESTDTQYF.

This rearrangement joins TRBV4-2 to TRBJ2-2, with a tentative D call TRBD2 (6 bases). V was trimmed by 0 bases and J by 2 bases, leaving 16 bases between them. CDR3 size: 18 residues. The germline gives CDR1 LGHNA, CDR2 YNFKEQ. The CDR3 spells CASSQESRTIRNTGELFF. The CDR3 coding sequence is TGTGCCAGCAGCCAAGAATCCAGGACTATCCGAAACACCGGGGAGCTGTTTTTT.

CDR3 sequence reads: CASSEGRDNTEAFF. DNA for the CDR3: TGTGCCAGCAGTGAAGGGAGGGACAACACTGAAGCTTTCTTT. J is TRBJ1-1 and V is TRBV2; maybe TRBD1 (5 bases). Germline CDR1 and CDR2: SNHLY and FYNNEI. V dropped 1 base and J dropped 2 bases, with 8 bases sitting between them. The CDR3 is 14 amino acids.

This chain's CDR3 is CASRPPSGRGYEQYF. The CDR3 DNA follows: TGTGCCAGCAGGCCGCCTAGCGGGAGGGGCTACGAGCAGTACTTC. The chain is built from TRBV6-4 and TRBJ2-7; 12 bases are a match to TRBD2. Trimming took 6 bases from V and 3 from J; bases not matched to a gene: 6. CDR1 is MRHNA, CDR2 SNTAGT, per germline. This CDR3 has 15 residues.